The 5 T cell receptor beta chains presented below share a single source sample, sequenced in a study of cytomegalovirus exposure and HLA in healthy donors. Both 60 Vbeta primers and 13 Jbeta primers went into the PCR. Some clones are missing from TCRdb's copy, which holds only in-frame ones; the method was immunoSEQ multiplex PCR. The data hold 95,000 to 150,000 clones, with 80% observed a single time. The source material was PBMCs. Every receptor here comes from a female donor in good health and CMV-seropositive.

The CDR3 coding sequence is TGTGCCAGCAGCCTTAGACTAGCGGAGCACAATGAGCAGTTCTTC. Translated, it gives CASSLRLAEHNEQFF. V usage is TRBV7-3 and J usage is TRBJ2-1, with 9 bases identical to TRBD2. The CDR3 spans 15 residues. V trimming: 5 bases; J trimming: 5 bases; junction bases outside the gene matches: 7. Germline V gene sequence: CDR1 SGHTA, CDR2 FQGTGA.

The chain is built from TRBV10-3 and TRBJ1-1; 11 positions agree with TRBD1. The germline gives CDR1 ENHRY, CDR2 SYGVKD. CDR3 size: 15 residues. The V and J ends lost 3 bases and 4 bases, in that order; junction bases with no gene match: 4. The CDR3 protein is CAISDRDRGITEAFF. The CDR3, as DNA: TGTGCCATCAGTGACCGGGACAGGGGGATCACTGAAGCTTTCTTT.

This chain connects TRBV5-1 to TRBJ2-5, with 8 bases matching TRBD2. Germline V gene data show CDR1 as SGHRS and CDR2 as YFSETQ. The CDR3 sequence is 15 residues long. The V and J ends lost 0 bases and 4 bases, in that order; junction bases with no gene match: 5. The CDR3 sequence: CASSLDGGAPETQYF. CDR3 DNA: TGCGCCAGCAGCTTGGACGGGGGGGCCCCAGAGACCCAGTACTTC.

J is TRBJ2-2 and V is TRBV5-4; no firm D call. Deletions cut 0 bases from V and 4 bases from J, with 4 bases between. The CDR3 is 13 amino acids. The germline CDR1 and CDR2 sequences are SGHNT and YYREEE (reference sequence). The CDR3 loop is CASSLGSTGELFF. The CDR3 coding sequence is TGTGCCAGCAGCTTGGGTAGCACCGGGGAGCTGTTTTTT.

The chain carries TRBV6-5 and TRBJ1-4; possible D gene TRBD1, 5 bases. In germline, CDR1 is MNHEY, CDR2 SVGAGI. The CDR3 consists of 15 residues. V gave up 6 bases and J gave up 0 bases, with 11 bases separating them. CDR3 sequence reads: CASRARDSTNEKLFF. The CDR3 coding sequence is TGTGCCAGCAGAGCCCGGGACTCAACTAATGAAAAACTGTTTTTT.